The clone carrying this T cell receptor beta chain was seen a few times. Its target is unknown. This record comes from a study of beta chain features in type 1 diabetes. Study-wide findings and caveats: It was among patients, rather than healthy donors, that naive, central memory and Treg TCRB repertoires appeared more similar.

Since all of the isolated RNA was reverse transcribed, expressed TCRB transcripts were what got sequenced. Clones were sequenced by immunoSEQ multiplex PCR, and TCRdb holds only the in-frame ones, with some missing. The profile covers a few hundred thousand clones, with over 7.5% appearing a single time and around 0.031% taken by the ten largest. CDR1 and CDR2 (germline): SGHAT, FQNNGV. The CDR3 runs 16 residues. Unmatched junction bases numbered 6, after V lost 5 bases and J lost 4 bases. The clonotype comes from a woman younger than 35 in good health. This chain joins TRBV11-2 and TRBJ2-5; 14 positions agree with TRBD2. The material sequenced was naive CD4+ T cells from blood. The DNA of the CDR3 is TGTGCCAGCAGCATCCGACTAGCGGGAGGGCCAGAGACCCAGTACTTC. Translating gives CASSIRLAGGPETQYF.